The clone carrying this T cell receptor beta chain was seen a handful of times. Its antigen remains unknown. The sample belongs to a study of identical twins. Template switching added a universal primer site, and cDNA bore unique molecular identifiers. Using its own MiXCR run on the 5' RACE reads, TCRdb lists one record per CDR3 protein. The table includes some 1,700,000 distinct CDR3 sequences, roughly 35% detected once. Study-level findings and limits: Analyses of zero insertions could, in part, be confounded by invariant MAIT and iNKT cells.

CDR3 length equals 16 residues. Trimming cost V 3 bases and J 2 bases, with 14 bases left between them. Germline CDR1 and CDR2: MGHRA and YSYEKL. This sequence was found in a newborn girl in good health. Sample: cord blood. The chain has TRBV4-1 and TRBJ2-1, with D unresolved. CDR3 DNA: TGCGCCAGCAGCCAGCCGTTGGGCCGAGCCTACAATGAGCAGTTCTTC. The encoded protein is CASSQPLGRAYNEQFF.